The source of this T cell receptor beta chain is a study of OX40 agonist ivuxolimab in advanced cancers. About the study: Prior anti-PD-1, anti-PD-L1 or anti-CTLA-4 therapy did not bar entry, and more than 35% had some. Points from the study as a whole: The CD4+ and CD8+ T cells in the blood had expanded clonally by week 6 at 0.1 to 3.0 mg/kg.

This clone was found once. Antigen unknown. Additional DNA sequences in this sample encode the identical CDR3. CDR3 length: 13 residues. Trimming removed 5 bases from V and 8 bases from J, with 15 bases in between. CDR1 and CDR2 from the germline V gene are SNHLY and FYNNEI. The assay was immunoSEQ multiplex PCR, and TCRdb's table has in-frame clones only and misses some. The sample yields roughly 72,000 clones, approximately 84% seen once. The chain links TRBV2 to TRBJ1-2; no clear D. This TCR derives from an adult with an advanced solid tumor such as melanoma, head and neck, liver or kidney cancer. This sample comprised CD4+ or CD8+ T cells sorted from blood, obtained in a trial of the OX40 agonist ivuxolimab. The CDR3 DNA reads as TGTGCCAGCAGTAAGGACCGGGGAGACGGCTACACCTTC. The encoded protein is CASSKDRGDGYTF.